A few counts support the clone carrying this TCR beta chain. Produced via immunoSEQ multiplex PCR; TCRdb's table is partial and in-frame only. The repertoire holds 250,000 to 350,000 clones, with 80% to 95% as singletons. These data belong to a study of blood T cell repertoires in COVID-19. As for the study in general: T cells, B-cell-depleted T cells, or PBMCs supplied cDNA or gDNA.

Germline CDR1 and CDR2: SEHNR and FQNEAQ (reference sequence). This CDR3 has 16 amino acids. V lost 5 bases to trimming and J lost 0 bases, with 17 bases between them. The clonotype originates from a woman aged 25 to 39 with COVID-19, enrolled during active disease. The sample was peripheral blood. This chain links TRBV7-9 with TRBJ2-7, with a tentative D call TRBD2 (5 bases). CDR3 coding DNA: TGTGCCAGCAGCGGATTCGGTAGCGCCCGCTCCTACGAGCAGTACTTC. Translating it yields CASSGFGSARSYEQYF.